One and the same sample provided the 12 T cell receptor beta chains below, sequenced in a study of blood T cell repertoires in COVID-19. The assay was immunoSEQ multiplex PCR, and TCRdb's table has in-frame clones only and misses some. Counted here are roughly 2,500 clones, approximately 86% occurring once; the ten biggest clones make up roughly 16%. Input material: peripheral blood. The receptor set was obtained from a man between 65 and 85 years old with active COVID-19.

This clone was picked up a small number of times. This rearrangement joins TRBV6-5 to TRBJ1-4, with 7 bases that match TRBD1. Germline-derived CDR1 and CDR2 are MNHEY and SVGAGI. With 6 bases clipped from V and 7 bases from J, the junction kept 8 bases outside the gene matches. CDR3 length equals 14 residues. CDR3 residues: CASSETGFVEKLFF. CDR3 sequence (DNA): TGTGCCAGCAGCGAGACAGGGTTTGTTGAAAAACTGTTTTTT.

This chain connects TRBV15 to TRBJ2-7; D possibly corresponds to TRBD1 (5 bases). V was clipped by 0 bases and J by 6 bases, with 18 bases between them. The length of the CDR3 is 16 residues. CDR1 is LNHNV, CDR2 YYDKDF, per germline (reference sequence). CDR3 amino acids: CATSRETGLSTLEQYF. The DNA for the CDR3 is TGTGCCACCAGCAGAGAAACAGGTCTTTCTACCCTCGAGCAGTACTTC.

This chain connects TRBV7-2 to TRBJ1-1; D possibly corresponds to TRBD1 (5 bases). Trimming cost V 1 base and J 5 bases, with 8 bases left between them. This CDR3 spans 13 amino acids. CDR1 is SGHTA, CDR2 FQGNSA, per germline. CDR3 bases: TGTGCCAGCAGCTTAGGGGGGGGGACTGAAGCTTTCTTT. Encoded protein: CASSLGGGTEAFF.

CDR3 coding DNA: TGTGCCATCAGTGCTACCGAATCTGGAAACACCATATATTTT. It specifies CAISATESGNTIYF. J is TRBJ1-3 and V is TRBV10-3; D is undetermined. Germline lookup yields CDR1 ENHRY and CDR2 SYGVKD. Deletions cut 4 bases from V and 1 base from J, with 8 bases between. This CDR3 spans 14 amino acids.

CDR3 sequence (DNA): TGCGCCAGCAGCCAAGATTTCGCGGGGGGGCGCACCGGGGAGCTGTTTTTT. This codes for CASSQDFAGGRTGELFF. This chain connects TRBV4-3 to TRBJ2-2, with 9 positions matching TRBD2. V shed 0 bases, J shed 4 bases, and the junction held 6 bases outside the gene matches. The CDR3 contains 17 residues. The germline gives CDR1 LGHNA, CDR2 YSLEER.

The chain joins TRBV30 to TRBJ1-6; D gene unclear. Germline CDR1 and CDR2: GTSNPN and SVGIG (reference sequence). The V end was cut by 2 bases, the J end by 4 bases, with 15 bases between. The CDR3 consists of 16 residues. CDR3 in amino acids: CAWSLVGRHYNSPLHF. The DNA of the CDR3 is TGTGCCTGGAGTTTGGTAGGGAGGCATTATAATTCACCCCTCCACTTT.

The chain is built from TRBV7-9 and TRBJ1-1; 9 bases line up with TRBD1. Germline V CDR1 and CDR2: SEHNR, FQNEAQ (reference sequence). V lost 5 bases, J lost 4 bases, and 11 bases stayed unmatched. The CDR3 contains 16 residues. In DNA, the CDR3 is TGTGCCAGCAGCCCGTCCGGACAGGGGATAGGCACTGAAGCTTTCTTT. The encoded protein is CASSPSGQGIGTEAFF.

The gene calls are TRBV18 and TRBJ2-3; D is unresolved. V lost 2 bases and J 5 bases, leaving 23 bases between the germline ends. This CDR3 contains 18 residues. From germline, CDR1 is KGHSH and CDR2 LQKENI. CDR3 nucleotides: TGTGCCAGCTCACCAGAGTTCAATAGTGACCGTCTAGGAGATACGCAGTATTTT. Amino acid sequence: CASSPEFNSDRLGDTQYF.

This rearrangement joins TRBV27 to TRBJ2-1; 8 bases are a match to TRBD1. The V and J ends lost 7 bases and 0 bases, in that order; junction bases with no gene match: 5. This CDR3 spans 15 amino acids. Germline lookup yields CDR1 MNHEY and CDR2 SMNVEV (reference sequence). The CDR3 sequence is CASNYQGASYNEQFF. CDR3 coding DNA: TGTGCCAGCAATTACCAGGGGGCCTCCTACAATGAGCAGTTCTTC.

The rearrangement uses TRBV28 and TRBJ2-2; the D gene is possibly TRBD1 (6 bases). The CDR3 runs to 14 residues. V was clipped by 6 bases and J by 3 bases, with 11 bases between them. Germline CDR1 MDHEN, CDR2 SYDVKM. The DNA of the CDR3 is TGTGCCAGCAGGCTGGGACACTACACCGGGGAGCTGTTTTTT. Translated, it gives CASRLGHYTGELFF. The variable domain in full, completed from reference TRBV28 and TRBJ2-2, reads DVKVTQSSRYLVKRTGEKVFLECVQDMDHENMFWYRQDPGLGLRLIYFSYDVKMKEKGDIPEGYSVSREKKERFSLILESASTNQTSMYLCASRLGHYTGELFFGEGSRLTVL.

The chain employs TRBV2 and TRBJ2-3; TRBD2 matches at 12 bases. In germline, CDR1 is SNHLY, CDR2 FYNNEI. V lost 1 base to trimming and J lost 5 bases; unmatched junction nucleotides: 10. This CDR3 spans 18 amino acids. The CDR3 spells CASSEGLLAGGQVDTQYF. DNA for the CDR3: TGTGCCAGCAGTGAAGGTTTGCTAGCGGGAGGGCAGGTAGATACGCAGTATTTT.

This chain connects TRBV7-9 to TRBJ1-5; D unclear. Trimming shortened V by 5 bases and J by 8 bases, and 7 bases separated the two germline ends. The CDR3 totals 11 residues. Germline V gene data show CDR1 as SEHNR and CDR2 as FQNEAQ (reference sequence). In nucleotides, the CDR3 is TGTGCCAGCAGCCTTCTCGAGCCCCAGCATTTT. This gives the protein CASSLLEPQHF.